The 28 T cell receptor beta chains below come from one sample, sequenced in a study of blood T cell repertoires in COVID-19 (dated by TCRdb to about 2020). The library was built by means of the immunoSEQ multiplex PCR assay. TCRdb carries this immuneACCESS record with in-frame sequences only. Its versions omit some clonotypes, under half of them owing to an unresolved V gene in the studies checked, with the rest unexplained. The sample contains approximately 210,000 clones, 65% to 90% of them found a single time. The top ten constitute 8% to 9.5% of the sample. Material: PBMCs or T cells enriched from blood (not recorded which). The receptors stem from a woman between 50 and 59 years old with acute COVID-19.

This clone was recorded a few times. The CDR3: CASSLGTSSYEQYF. The CDR3 DNA sequence: TGCGCCAGCAGCTTGGGCACGAGCTCCTACGAGCAGTACTTC. The chain joins TRBV5-1 to TRBJ2-7, with no clear D. CDR3 length: 14 amino acids. The germline V gene encodes CDR1 SGHRS and CDR2 YFSETQ. Trimming cost V 0 bases and J 0 bases, with 7 bases left between them.

V is TRBV9 and J is TRBJ1-1, with 7 positions matching TRBD1. From germline, CDR1 is SGDLS and CDR2 YYNGEE. CDR3 length equals 15 residues. Losses at the gene ends were 4 bases for V and 3 bases for J; bases not matched to a gene: 9. The CDR3 is CASSPPRGSDTEAFF. The CDR3 DNA reads TGTGCCAGCAGCCCGCCCAGGGGGTCGGACACTGAAGCTTTCTTT.

The rearrangement joins TRBV3-1 (or the pseudogene TRBV3-2) to TRBJ2-1; 8 bases agree with TRBD1. Germline CDR1 and CDR2: LGHDT and YNNKEL (reference sequence). The junction had 1 base not matched to a gene; V was cut back by 2 bases and J by 4 bases. The CDR3 has 14 amino acids. For the CDR3, the DNA is TGTGCCAGCAGCCAATGGGACAGGTACAATGAGCAGTTCTTC. Protein: CASSQWDRYNEQFF.

The V and J genes are TRBV27 and TRBJ2-5; no clear D. Germline V gene sequence: CDR1 MNHEY, CDR2 SMNVEV (reference sequence). V was pared by 2 bases and J by 5 bases, with 15 bases between. The CDR3 length is 15 residues. The CDR3 sequence: CASSLKHREWETQYF. CDR3 DNA: TGTGCCAGCAGTTTAAAACACCGTGAATGGGAGACCCAGTACTTC.

The CDR3 loop is CASSFSGGANEKLFF. Written as DNA, the CDR3 is TGTGCCAGCAGTTTCTCGGGGGGAGCTAATGAAAAACTGTTTTTT. This chain joins TRBV28 and TRBJ1-4; possibly TRBD1 for D (5 bases). The CDR3 consists of 15 residues. Trimming cost V 3 bases and J 3 bases, with 11 bases left between them. CDR1 is MDHEN and CDR2 is SYDVKM in the germline V gene.

V gene TRBV5-1 combines with J gene TRBJ1-3, with no clear D. The ends were cut back, 0 bases at V and 0 bases at J, with 7 bases in the middle. This CDR3 region has 15 residues. Per the germline V gene, CDR1 is SGHRS and CDR2 is YFSETQ. The CDR3 loop reads CASSLDSNSGNTIYF. In nucleotides, the CDR3 is TGCGCCAGCAGCTTGGACAGTAACTCTGGAAACACCATATATTTT. Together with reference TRBV5-1 and TRBJ1-3, the CDR3 gives the full variable domain: KAGVTQTPRYLIKTRGQQVTLSCSPISGHRSVSWYQQTPGQGLQFLFEYFSETQRNKGNFPGRFSGRQFSNSRSEMNVSTLELGDSALYLCASSLDSNSGNTIYFGEGSWLTVV.

The V gene is TRBV24-1, the J gene TRBJ2-1, with 9 bases lining up with TRBD1. Germline V lookup: CDR1 KGHDR, CDR2 SFDVKD. V was clipped by 5 bases and J by 4 bases; unmatched bases: 14. The CDR3 is 18 residues long. The CDR3 spells CATSASSAPGQGYNEQFF. The CDR3 nucleotides are TGTGCCACCAGTGCCTCCTCGGCCCCGGGACAGGGTTACAATGAGCAGTTCTTC.

The chain has TRBV3-1 (or the pseudogene TRBV3-2) and TRBJ2-3; D not certain. The V end lost 2 bases, the J end lost 1 base, and 10 bases lay between the germline ends. CDR1 and CDR2 from the germline V gene are LGHDT and YNNKEL (reference sequence). CDR3 size: 15 residues. The CDR3 is CASSQHPGGTDTQYF. The CDR3 DNA is TGTGCCAGCAGCCAACACCCCGGAGGCACAGATACGCAGTATTTT.

The chain combines TRBV18 with TRBJ2-4; TRBD1 aligns across 8 bases. This CDR3 is 13 amino acids long. The V and J ends lost 3 bases and 12 bases, in that order; junction bases with no gene match: 7. Germline CDR1 KGHSH, CDR2 LQKENI. The CDR3 region has the DNA TGTGCCAGCTCACCTCCGGACAGGGCTTATCAGTACTTC. Translated, it gives CASSPPDRAYQYF.

This clone was detected only a few times. The V gene is TRBV9, the J gene TRBJ2-2; D not certain. In germline, CDR1 is SGDLS, CDR2 YYNGEE. This CDR3 has 12 residues. Trimming removed 4 bases from V and 5 bases from J, with 6 bases in between. The chain's CDR3 is CASSFSTGELFF. The CDR3 DNA sequence: TGTGCCAGCAGCTTTAGTACCGGGGAGCTGTTTTTT.

The chain uses TRBV29-1 and TRBJ1-5, with 7 bases that match TRBD1. This CDR3 contains 14 residues. Trimming removed 6 bases from V and 0 bases from J; junction bases left unmatched: 5. CDR1 and CDR2 from the germline V gene are SQVTM and ANQGSEA. The CDR3 bases are TGCAGCGTCGCCACAGGGGTTAGCAATCAGCCCCAGCATTTT. Translating it yields CSVATGVSNQPQHF.

This clone was recorded only once. V is TRBV6-4 and J is TRBJ2-3; 7 bases line up with TRBD2. CDR3 length: 17 amino acids. Losses at the gene ends were 0 bases for V and 4 bases for J; bases not matched to a gene: 10. From germline, CDR1 is MRHNA and CDR2 SNTAGT. CDR3 DNA sequence: TGTGCCAGCAGTGACTCCTGGGACCCTAGCGGTCCAGATACGCAGTATTTT. It translates to CASSDSWDPSGPDTQYF.

The V call is TRBV6-5, the J call TRBJ2-3, with TRBD1 identical over 7 bases. Losses at the gene ends were 7 bases for V and 2 bases for J; bases not matched to a gene: 6. Looked up from germline, CDR1 is MNHEY and CDR2 is SVGAGI. The CDR3 sequence is 14 residues long. CDR3 nucleotide sequence: TGTGCCAGCACCAAACAGGGGCCCACAGATACGCAGTATTTT. Translating it yields CASTKQGPTDTQYF.

This chain connects TRBV10-3 to TRBJ1-5; D is possibly TRBD1 (6 bases). The length of the CDR3 is 12 residues. V lost 10 bases, J lost 9 bases, and 16 bases lay in between. CDR1 ENHRY and CDR2 SYGVKD come from the germline V gene. CDR3: CATTSGERPQHF. The CDR3 region has the DNA TGTGCCACTACCTCAGGGGAAAGGCCCCAGCATTTT.

This chain links TRBV28 with TRBJ1-1; D is uncertain. The CDR3 has 13 amino acids. Trimming took off 3 bases at V and 6 bases at J, with 11 bases between the two ends. Per the germline V gene, CDR1 is MDHEN and CDR2 is SYDVKM. The CDR3, as DNA: TGTGCCAGCAGTTTTTATCCCTCCTCTGAAGCTTTCTTT. Translated, it gives CASSFYPSSEAFF. Full variable domain (outside the CDR3, taken from reference TRBV28 and TRBJ1-1): DVKVTQSSRYLVKRTGEKVFLECVQDMDHENMFWYRQDPGLGLRLIYFSYDVKMKEKGDIPEGYSVSREKKERFSLILESASTNQTSMYLCASSFYPSSEAFFGQGTRLTVV.

The chain combines TRBV29-1 with TRBJ2-2, with D possibly being TRBD2 (5 bases). The CDR3 length is 12 residues. Germline V CDR1 and CDR2: SQVTM, ANQGSEA. The CDR3 nucleotides read TGCAGTGACCGGGAGAACACCGGGGAGCTGTTTTTT. This sequence encodes CSDRENTGELFF.

This clone was observed a handful of times. The V call is TRBV10-3, the J call TRBJ1-5; weak D call: TRBD1 (6 bases). With 3 bases removed from V and 2 bases from J, the gap between germline ends came to 20 bases. CDR3 length: 18 amino acids. CDR1 is ENHRY, CDR2 SYGVKD, per germline. The CDR3 spells CAISDQQGKGKGNQPQHF. CDR3 sequence (DNA): TGTGCCATCAGTGATCAGCAGGGGAAGGGTAAGGGCAATCAGCCCCAGCATTTT.

This chain joins TRBV7-9 and TRBJ2-1; no clear D gene. Germline V gene sequence: CDR1 SEHNR, CDR2 FQNEAQ (reference sequence). This CDR3 is 11 amino acids long. V dropped 2 bases and J dropped 9 bases, with 5 bases sitting between them. The CDR3, as DNA: TGTGCCAGCAGCTTAACAGTTGAGCAGTTCTTC. Translating gives CASSLTVEQFF. Combining the CDR3 with reference TRBV7-9 and TRBJ2-1 gives the whole variable domain DTGVSQNPRHKITKRGQNVTFRCDPISEHNRLYWYRQTLGQGPEFLTYFQNEAQLEKSRLLSDRFSAERPKGSFSTLEIQRTEQGDSAMYLCASSLTVEQFFGPGTRLTVL.

This clone was observed a handful of times. J is TRBJ2-3 and V is TRBV29-1; D gene ambiguous. Germline V gene sequence: CDR1 SQVTM, CDR2 ANQGSEA. V was cut by 7 bases and J by 7 bases, with 18 bases left in between. The CDR3 is 13 amino acids. CDR3 sequence (DNA): TGCAGCGCCACCACGAGGAGTATCCATACGCAGTATTTT. This gives the protein CSATTRSIHTQYF.

This chain connects TRBV3-1 (or the pseudogene TRBV3-2) to TRBJ2-7, with D perhaps matching TRBD1 (5 bases). This CDR3 has 16 amino acids. Germline CDR1 and CDR2: LGHDT and YNNKEL (reference sequence). The V end was cut by 1 base, the J end by 2 bases, with 15 bases between. The CDR3 region is CASSQGEDSLTYEQYF. CDR3 in DNA: TGTGCCAGCAGCCAAGGAGAAGACAGCCTCACCTACGAGCAGTACTTC.

V usage is TRBV27 and J usage is TRBJ2-7, with D possibly TRBD2 on 6 matching bases. From germline, CDR1 is MNHEY and CDR2 SMNVEV (reference sequence). V was clipped by 7 bases and J by 10 bases, with 20 bases between them. The CDR3 has 13 residues. CDR3 residues: CASIPFLATEQYF. The CDR3 nucleotides read TGTGCCAGCATTCCCTTTCTAGCGACAGAACAGTACTTC.

In the case of this clone: This specimen includes other DNA sequences encoding the same CDR3. The J gene is TRBJ2-7, the V gene TRBV18, with 9 positions matching TRBD2. Germline-derived CDR1 and CDR2 are KGHSH and LQKENI. The CDR3 is made up of 15 amino acids. J lost 3 bases, V lost 0 bases, and 3 bases had no gene match. Here the CDR3 DNA reads TGTGCCAGCTCACCACCGGGACTAGCTGGCTACGAGCAGTACTTC. It yields the protein CASSPPGLAGYEQYF.

The rearrangement joins TRBV7-8 to TRBJ2-4, with 7 bases aligning to TRBD1. There are 13 residues in the CDR3. With V trimmed by 7 bases and J by 7 bases, 7 bases remained unmatched. Germline CDR1 is SGHVS and CDR2 is FQNEAQ. In DNA, the CDR3 is TGTGCCAGCACCAGCTCCAGGGGGAACATTCAGTACTTC. The encoded protein is CASTSSRGNIQYF. Filled out from reference TRBV7-8 and TRBJ2-4, the complete variable domain reads GAGVSQSPRYKVAKRGQDVALRCDPISGHVSLFWYQQALGQGPEFLTYFQNEAQLDKSGLPSDRFFAERPEGSVSTLKIQRTQQEDSAVYLCASTSSRGNIQYFGAGTRLSVL.

The chain has TRBV5-5 and TRBJ2-7; TRBD1 aligns across 7 bases. This CDR3 contains 13 residues. The J segment lost 7 bases and the V segment lost 0 bases, leaving 4 bases of the junction unmatched. Germline V gives CDR1 SGHKS, CDR2 YYEKEE (reference sequence). CDR3 nucleotide sequence: TGTGCCAGCAGCTTGGGGGAACAGGGGGAGCAGTACTTC. It encodes CASSLGEQGEQYF.

The chain employs TRBV4-3 and TRBJ2-7; weak D call: TRBD1 (6 bases). Germline-derived CDR1 and CDR2 are LGHNA and YSLEER. Trimming removed 0 bases at V and 6 bases at J, with 18 bases between. The length of the CDR3 is 16 residues. The CDR3 DNA sequence: TGCGCCAGCAGCCAAGATAGGGGGACCCTATACGGCGAGCAGTACTTC. Translated, it gives CASSQDRGTLYGEQYF.

The chain recombines TRBV3-1 (or the pseudogene TRBV3-2) with TRBJ2-1, with D possibly being TRBD2 (6 bases). V lost 4 bases, J lost 4 bases, and 17 bases lay in between. CDR1 and CDR2 from the germline V gene are LGHDT and YNNKEL (reference sequence). The CDR3 length is 16 residues. The CDR3 sequence is CASSRAGGASYNEQFF. CDR3 coding DNA: TGTGCCAGCAGCCGCGCGGGCGGGGCTTCGTACAATGAGCAGTTCTTC.

The V call is TRBV19, the J call TRBJ1-2, with 8 positions matching TRBD1. The CDR3 contains 16 residues. Unmatched junction bases numbered 12, after V lost 5 bases and J lost 4 bases. Germline V gene lookup returns CDR1 LNHDA and CDR2 SQIVND (reference sequence). The CDR3 region is CASSGGQALLPYGYTF. Written as DNA, the CDR3 is TGTGCCAGTAGTGGGGGACAGGCTCTCCTGCCCTATGGCTACACCTTC. The full variable domain, completed using reference TRBV19 and TRBJ1-2, is DGGITQSPKYLFRKEGQNVTLSCEQNLNHDAMYWYRQDPGQGLRLIYYSQIVNDFQKGDIAEGYSVSREKKESFPLTVTSAQKNPTAFYLCASSGGQALLPYGYTFGSGTRLTVV.

The genes are TRBV5-6 and TRBJ2-2; weak D call: TRBD2 (5 bases). The germline gives CDR1 SGHDT, CDR2 YYEEEE. The CDR3 is made up of 16 amino acids. V was pared by 4 bases and J by 1 base, with 14 bases between. CDR3 DNA: TGTGCCAGCAGCCCGAGAAACAGCGGGAACACCGGGGAGCTGTTTTTT. This encodes CASSPRNSGNTGELFF.